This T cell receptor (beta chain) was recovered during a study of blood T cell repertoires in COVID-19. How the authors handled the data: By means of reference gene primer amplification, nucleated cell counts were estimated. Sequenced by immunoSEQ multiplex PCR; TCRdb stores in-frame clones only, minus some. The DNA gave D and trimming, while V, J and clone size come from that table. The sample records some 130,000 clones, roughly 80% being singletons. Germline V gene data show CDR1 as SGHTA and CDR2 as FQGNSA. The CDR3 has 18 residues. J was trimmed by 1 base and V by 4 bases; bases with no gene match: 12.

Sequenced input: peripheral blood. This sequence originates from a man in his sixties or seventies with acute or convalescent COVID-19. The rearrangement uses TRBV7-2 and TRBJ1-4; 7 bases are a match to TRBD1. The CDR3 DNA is TGTGCCAGCAGCTCGAGGACAGGTCTATATCAAACTAATGAAAAACTGTTTTTT. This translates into CASSSRTGLYQTNEKLFF.